What follows are 19 T cell receptor beta chains derived from one specimen sequenced in a study of beta chain features in type 1 diabetes. Their antigens remain unidentified. The study reverse transcribed the entire isolated RNA, so it sequenced expressed TCRB transcripts. Data came from immunoSEQ multiplex PCR; TCRdb stores just in-frame clones and leaves some out. Here the sample spans some 370,000 clones, 9.6% being singletons. Study results and caveats: Moderate yet significant TCRB CDR3 shortening was seen in Type 1 diabetes patients in all four CD4+ subsets.

Sequencing used central memory CD4+ T cells from blood. These TCRs come from a man aged 25 to 40 with type 1 diabetes.

The chain uses TRBV11-2 and TRBJ2-4; no definite D call. This CDR3 comprises 11 residues. Germline V gene sequence: CDR1 SGHAT, CDR2 FQNNGV. V was pared by 7 bases and J by 8 bases, with 9 bases between. CDR3 sequence reads: CASTPSDIQYF. Written as DNA, the CDR3 is TGTGCCAGCACCCCTTCTGACATTCAGTACTTC.

This clone has only a few counts. This sequence joins TRBV28 and TRBJ1-2, with TRBD1 matching over 7 bases. CDR1 MDHEN and CDR2 SYDVKM come from the germline V gene. Unmatched junction bases numbered 9, after V lost 6 bases and J lost 11 bases. This CDR3 has 12 residues. The CDR3 DNA reads TGTGCCAGCAGCTTCAACAGGGGAGGTTACACCTTC. Protein: CASSFNRGGYTF.

The chain joins TRBV7-9 to TRBJ2-4, with D maybe TRBD2 (6 bases). The CDR3 totals 16 residues. The V gene lost 4 bases and the J gene lost 7 bases, with 20 bases spanning the gap. The germline gives CDR1 SEHNR, CDR2 FQNEAQ (reference sequence). The CDR3 is CASSSAPTARGNIQYF. The DNA for the CDR3 is TGTGCCAGCAGCTCAGCCCCGACAGCCCGGGGGAACATTCAGTACTTC.

This clone showed up many times. This chain uses TRBV7-3 with TRBJ2-7, with D perhaps given as TRBD1 or TRBD2 (5 bases each). Trimming shortened V by 5 bases and J by 5 bases, and 16 bases separated the two germline ends. The CDR3 has 14 amino acids. Germline V gene lookup returns CDR1 SGHTA and CDR2 FQGTGA. DNA of the CDR3: TGTGCCAGCAGCCCTCGTGGGGGAAGCGACGAGCAGTACTTC. Translated: CASSPRGGSDEQYF.

The rearrangement uses TRBV15 and TRBJ2-5; TRBD1 aligns across 7 bases. Germline V gene lookup returns CDR1 LNHNV and CDR2 YYDKDF (reference sequence). The J segment lost 4 bases and the V segment lost 5 bases, leaving 10 bases of the junction unmatched. This CDR3 contains 15 residues. CDR3 amino acids: CATSGRQGAGETQYF. The CDR3 nucleotides are TGTGCCACCAGCGGAAGACAGGGTGCAGGAGAGACCCAGTACTTC.

This clone was recorded at least ten times. The V call is TRBV2, the J call TRBJ2-3; D is unclear. V gave up 7 bases and J gave up 2 bases, with 7 bases separating them. Germline V lookup: CDR1 SNHLY, CDR2 FYNNEI. CDR3 length equals 12 residues. Here the CDR3 DNA reads TGTGCCAGCACATCCACCACAGATACGCAGTATTTT. It yields the protein CASTSTTDTQYF.

The chain is built from TRBV18 and TRBJ2-2, with 7 bases lining up with TRBD1. V was pared by 6 bases and J by 2 bases, with 12 bases of the junction left unmatched. Germline V gives CDR1 KGHSH, CDR2 LQKENI. The CDR3 loop spans 17 amino acids. The CDR3 loop reads CASSVLRGSGNTGELFF. The DNA for the CDR3 is TGTGCCAGCTCTGTTCTCAGGGGGTCCGGTAACACCGGGGAGCTGTTTTTT. The full variable domain, its missing parts supplied by reference TRBV18 and TRBJ2-2, is NAGVMQNPRHLVRRRGQEARLRCSPMKGHSHVYWYRQLPEEGLKFMVYLQKENIIDESGMPKERFSAEFPKEGPSILRIQQVVRGDSAAYFCASSVLRGSGNTGELFFGEGSRLTVL.

This clone was observed at least ten times. This rearrangement joins TRBV30 to TRBJ2-2; weak D call: TRBD1 (5 bases). CDR3 length: 14 residues. With 5 bases removed from V and 7 bases from J, the gap between germline ends came to 17 bases. CDR1 and CDR2 from the germline V gene are GTSNPN and SVGIG (reference sequence). CDR3 in DNA: TGTGCCTGGGACCACACAGGAACGGGCGGGGAGCTGTTTTTT. Translated, it gives CAWDHTGTGGELFF.

V is TRBV7-8 and J is TRBJ1-1; a possible D gene is TRBD1 (6 bases). From germline, CDR1 is SGHVS and CDR2 FQNEAQ. This CDR3 region has 15 residues. Trimming pared 5 bases from V and 0 bases from J, leaving 13 bases between. CDR3 bases: TGTGCCAGCAGCCCAACAACAGGGATGAACACTGAAGCTTTCTTT. Translated, it gives CASSPTTGMNTEAFF.

This clone has a handful of counts. This chain joins TRBV4-1 and TRBJ1-1; 7 bases are shared with TRBD1. The CDR3 contains 14 residues. J gave up 5 bases and V 3 bases, and 6 bases lay outside the gene matches. Germline CDR1 reads MGHRA; CDR2 reads YSYEKL. This CDR3 reads CASSHNRGTTEAFF. DNA of the CDR3: TGCGCCAGCAGCCACAACAGGGGCACGACTGAAGCTTTCTTT.

The chain employs TRBV18 and TRBJ2-3; D ambiguous. The CDR3 consists of 12 residues. Germline CDR1 KGHSH, CDR2 LQKENI. Trimming left V 3 bases short and J 2 bases short, with 3 bases between. CDR3: CASSPITDTQYF. DNA for the CDR3: TGTGCCAGCTCACCGATCACAGATACGCAGTATTTT.

This clone came up a few times. The rearrangement links TRBV7-2 to TRBJ2-7; no reliable D call. This CDR3 has 11 amino acids. Germline CDR1 and CDR2: SGHTA and FQGNSA. V dropped 2 bases and J dropped 2 bases, with 1 base sitting between them. CDR3 sequence (DNA): TGTGCCAGCAGCTTAACCTACGAGCAGTACTTC. It yields the protein CASSLTYEQYF.

The chain combines TRBV4-1 with TRBJ2-1; TRBD2 matches at 12 bases. The CDR3 consists of 15 residues. V gave up 5 bases and J gave up 9 bases; unmatched junction bases: 8. The V gene's germline CDR1 is MGHRA and CDR2 YSYEKL. CDR3 nucleotides: TGCGCCAGCAGCTCACGACTAGCGGGAGTGGGTGAGCAGTTCTTC. It encodes CASSSRLAGVGEQFF.

This clone was seen at least ten times. The chain employs TRBV7-3 and TRBJ1-2, with a possible D match to TRBD1 (6 bases). V was clipped by 7 bases and J by 3 bases, with 15 bases between them. CDR1 and CDR2 (germline): SGHTA, FQGTGA. The CDR3 covers 14 residues. CDR3 residues: CASIHQGLDYGYTF. CDR3 DNA sequence: TGTGCCAGCATCCACCAGGGGCTGGACTATGGCTACACCTTC.

This clone was observed a handful of times. The rearrangement uses TRBV7-9 and TRBJ2-2, with 8 bases identical to TRBD1. The V and J ends lost 2 bases and 1 base, in that order; junction bases with no gene match: 9. CDR1 is SEHNR, CDR2 FQNEAQ, per germline (reference sequence). The CDR3 is made up of 18 amino acids. The CDR3 nucleotides are TGTGCCAGCAGCTTAACCCGATGGACAGGGATGAACACCGGGGAGCTGTTTTTT. Its protein product is CASSLTRWTGMNTGELFF.

The gene calls are TRBV2 and TRBJ1-4; D remains unclear. Trimming cost V 8 bases and J 1 base, with 14 bases left between them. Germline V gene lookup returns CDR1 SNHLY and CDR2 FYNNEI. The CDR3 totals 15 residues. In nucleotides, the CDR3 is TGTGCCAGCGATATCGAGGGTATAACTAATGAAAAACTGTTTTTT. Protein: CASDIEGITNEKLFF.

This clone was seen many times. The V and J genes are TRBV6-5 and TRBJ2-5; 8 bases are a match to TRBD2. CDR3 length: 15 amino acids. The germline gives CDR1 MNHEY, CDR2 SVGAGI. After removal of 6 bases from V and 7 bases from J, the junction contained 13 bases not matched to a gene. CDR3 loop: CASSHPGGPRGTQYF. DNA for the CDR3: TGTGCCAGCAGCCACCCGGGGGGGCCGCGCGGGACCCAGTACTTC.

The J gene is TRBJ2-2, the V gene TRBV5-1; 10 bases fit TRBD1. From germline, CDR1 is SGHRS and CDR2 YFSETQ. This CDR3 has 16 residues. The trim removed 0 bases at V and 7 bases at J, leaving 6 bases unmatched. CDR3 DNA sequence: TGCGCCAGCAGCTTGGCCGTGACAGGGGGCAACGGGGAGCTGTTTTTT. Translating it yields CASSLAVTGGNGELFF.

This chain uses TRBV5-1 with TRBJ2-3, with 10 bases fitting TRBD1. The CDR3 is 15 residues long. V lost 5 bases and J lost 2; bases outside the gene matches: 5. Germline-derived CDR1 and CDR2 are SGHRS and YFSETQ. CDR3 residues: CASSFGTGDTDTQYF. CDR3 coding DNA: TGCGCCAGCAGTTTCGGGACAGGGGACACAGATACGCAGTATTTT.